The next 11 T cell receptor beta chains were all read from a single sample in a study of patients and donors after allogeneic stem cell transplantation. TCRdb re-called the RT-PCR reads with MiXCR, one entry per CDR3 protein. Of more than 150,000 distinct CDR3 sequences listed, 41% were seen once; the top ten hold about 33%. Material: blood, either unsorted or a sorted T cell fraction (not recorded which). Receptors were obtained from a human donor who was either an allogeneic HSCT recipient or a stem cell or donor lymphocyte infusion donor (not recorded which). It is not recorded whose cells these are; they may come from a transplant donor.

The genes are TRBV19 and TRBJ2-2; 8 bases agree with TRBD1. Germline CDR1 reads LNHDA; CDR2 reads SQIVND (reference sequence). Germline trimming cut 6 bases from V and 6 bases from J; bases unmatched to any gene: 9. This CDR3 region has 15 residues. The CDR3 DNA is TGTGCCAGTAGGCCGCGACAGGGGTGGTCCGGGGAGCTGTTTTTT. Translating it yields CASRPRQGWSGELFF.

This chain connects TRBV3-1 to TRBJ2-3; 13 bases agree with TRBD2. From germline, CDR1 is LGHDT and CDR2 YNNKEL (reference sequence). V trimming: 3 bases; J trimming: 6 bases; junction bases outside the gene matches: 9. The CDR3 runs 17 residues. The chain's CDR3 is CASSHRTSGSLRDTQYF. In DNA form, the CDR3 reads TGTGCCAGCAGCCATCGGACTAGCGGGAGTCTGAGGGATACGCAGTATTTT.

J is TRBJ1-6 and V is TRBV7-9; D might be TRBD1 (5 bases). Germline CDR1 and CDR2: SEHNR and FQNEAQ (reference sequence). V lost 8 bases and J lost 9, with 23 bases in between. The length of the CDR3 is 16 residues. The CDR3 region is CASELPPGPNSSPLHF. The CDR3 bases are TGTGCCAGCGAGCTCCCACCGGGACCAAATAGTTCACCCCTCCACTTT.

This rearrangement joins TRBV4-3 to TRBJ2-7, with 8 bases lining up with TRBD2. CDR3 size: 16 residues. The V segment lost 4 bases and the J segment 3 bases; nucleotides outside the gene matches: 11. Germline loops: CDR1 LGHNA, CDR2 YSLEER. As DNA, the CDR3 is TGCGCCAGCAGCCCTGAGGGGAATAGCGGGGTCTACGAGCAGTACTTC. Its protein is CASSPEGNSGVYEQYF.

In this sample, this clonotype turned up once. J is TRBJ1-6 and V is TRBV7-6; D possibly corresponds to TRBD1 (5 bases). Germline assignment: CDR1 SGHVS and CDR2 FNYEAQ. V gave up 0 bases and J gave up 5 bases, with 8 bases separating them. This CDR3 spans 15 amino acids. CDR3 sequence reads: CASSLALGDNSPLHF. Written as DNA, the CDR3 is TGTGCCAGCAGCTTAGCTCTAGGGGATAATTCACCCCTCCACTTT. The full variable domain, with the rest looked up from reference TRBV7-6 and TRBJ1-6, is GAGVSQSPRYKVTKRGQDVALRCDPISGHVSLYWYRQALGQGPEFLTYFNYEAQQDKSGLPNDRFSAERPEGSISTLTIQRTEQRDSAMYRCASSLALGDNSPLHFGNGTRLTVT.

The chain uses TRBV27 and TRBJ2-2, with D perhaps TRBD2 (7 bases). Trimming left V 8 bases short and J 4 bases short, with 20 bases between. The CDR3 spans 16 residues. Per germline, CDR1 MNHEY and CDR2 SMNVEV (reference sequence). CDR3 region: CASFGGGARSTGELFF. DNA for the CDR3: TGTGCCAGCTTTGGAGGGGGGGCGAGGAGCACCGGGGAGCTGTTTTTT.

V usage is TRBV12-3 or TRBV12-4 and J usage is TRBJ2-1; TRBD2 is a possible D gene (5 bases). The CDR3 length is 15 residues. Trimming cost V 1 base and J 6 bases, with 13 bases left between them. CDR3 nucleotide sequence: TGTGCCAGCAGTTTAGTAGGCGGCGCGGGCAATGAGCAGTTCTTC. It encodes CASSLVGGAGNEQFF.

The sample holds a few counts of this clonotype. CDR3 amino acids: CASSQLGVGTDTQYF. DNA of the CDR3: TGTGCCAGCAGCCAACTCGGGGTCGGCACAGATACGCAGTATTTT. The chain recombines TRBV4-2 with TRBJ2-3; D is possibly TRBD2 (5 bases). Germline loops: CDR1 LGHNA, CDR2 YNFKEQ. The V gene lost 2 bases and the J gene lost 1 base, with 10 bases spanning the gap. This CDR3 is built from 15 residues.

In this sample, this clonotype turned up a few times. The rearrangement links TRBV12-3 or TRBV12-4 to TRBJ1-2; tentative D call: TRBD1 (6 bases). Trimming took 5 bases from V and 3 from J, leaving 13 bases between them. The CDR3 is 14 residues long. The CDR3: CASSPGGGYYGYTF. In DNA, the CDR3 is TGTGCCAGCAGTCCTGGCGGGGGCTACTATGGCTACACCTTC.

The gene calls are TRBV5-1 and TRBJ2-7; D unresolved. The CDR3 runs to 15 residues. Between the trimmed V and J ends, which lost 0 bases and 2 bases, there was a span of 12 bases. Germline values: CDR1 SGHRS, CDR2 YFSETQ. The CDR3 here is CASSLAGLRAYEQYF. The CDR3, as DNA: TGCGCCAGCAGCTTGGCCGGCCTTCGGGCCTACGAGCAGTACTTC.

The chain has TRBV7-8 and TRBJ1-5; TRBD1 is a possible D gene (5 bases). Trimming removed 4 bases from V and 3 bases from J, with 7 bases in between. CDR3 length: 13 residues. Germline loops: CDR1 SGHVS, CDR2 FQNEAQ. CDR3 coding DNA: TGTGCCAGCAGCTCCGGACACAATCAGCCCCAGCATTTT. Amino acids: CASSSGHNQPQHF.